This TCR beta chain emerged from a study of blood T cell repertoires in COVID-19. Across the study: T cells, B-cell-depleted T cells, or PBMCs supplied cDNA or gDNA.

The study recruited people aged roughly 18 to 95 years across some 23 US areas. Libraries were prepared by immunoSEQ multiplex PCR; TCRdb keeps only in-frame clonotypes and omits some of them. The data show fewer than 200,000 clones, less than 90% seen once. This CDR3 spans 14 amino acids. V lost 5 bases to trimming and J lost 3 bases; unmatched junction nucleotides: 6. Germline values: CDR1 LNHDA, CDR2 SQIVND (reference sequence). The source of this sequence is a human donor with acute COVID-19. The donor label of this sample is uncertain. V gene TRBV19 combines with J gene TRBJ1-2, with TRBD1 matching over 7 bases. Source material: PBMCs or T cells enriched from blood (not recorded which). The CDR3 DNA follows: TGTGCCAGTAGTTTCGGCAGGGGGGACTATGGCTACACCTTC. Its translation: CASSFGRGDYGYTF.